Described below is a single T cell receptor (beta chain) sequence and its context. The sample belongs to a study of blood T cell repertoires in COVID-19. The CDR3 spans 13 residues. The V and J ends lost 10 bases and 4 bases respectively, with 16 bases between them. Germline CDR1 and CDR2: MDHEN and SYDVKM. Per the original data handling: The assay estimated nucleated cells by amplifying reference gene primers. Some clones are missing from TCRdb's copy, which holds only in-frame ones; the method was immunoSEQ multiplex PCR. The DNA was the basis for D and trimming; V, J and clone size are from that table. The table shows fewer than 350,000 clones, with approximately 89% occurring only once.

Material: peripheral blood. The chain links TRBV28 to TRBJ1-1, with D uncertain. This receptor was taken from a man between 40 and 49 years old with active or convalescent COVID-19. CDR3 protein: CATIEGDGTEAFF. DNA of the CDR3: TGTGCCACCATCGAGGGTGACGGCACTGAAGCTTTCTTT.